The TCR beta chain under discussion was sequenced for a study of technical replicates of blood from a handful of donors. Method: immunoSEQ multiplex PCR; TCRdb's copy keeps in-frame clones and lacks some. The top ten hold just under 0.2% of the sample, which has some 64,000 clones, roughly 97% seen once. CDR1 is SGHNT, CDR2 YENEEA, per germline. The CDR3 is made up of 17 amino acids. V lost 1 base and J lost 0, with 13 bases in between. J is TRBJ2-1 and V is TRBV11-3, with D possibly matching TRBD2 (5 bases). Material for sequencing was T cells isolated from PBMCs. The receptor comes from a human donor in good health. CDR3 amino acids: CASSLGSSRTSYNEQFF. The DNA of the CDR3 is TGTGCCAGCAGCTTAGGCTCTAGCAGAACCTCCTACAATGAGCAGTTCTTC. Using reference TRBV11-3 and TRBJ2-1 for the parts outside the CDR3, the full variable domain is EAGVVQSPRYKIIEKKQPVAFWCNPISGHNTLYWYLQNLGQGPELLIRYENEEAVDDSQLPKDRFSAERLKGVDSTLKIQPAELGDSAVYLCASSLGSSRTSYNEQFFGPGTRLTVL.